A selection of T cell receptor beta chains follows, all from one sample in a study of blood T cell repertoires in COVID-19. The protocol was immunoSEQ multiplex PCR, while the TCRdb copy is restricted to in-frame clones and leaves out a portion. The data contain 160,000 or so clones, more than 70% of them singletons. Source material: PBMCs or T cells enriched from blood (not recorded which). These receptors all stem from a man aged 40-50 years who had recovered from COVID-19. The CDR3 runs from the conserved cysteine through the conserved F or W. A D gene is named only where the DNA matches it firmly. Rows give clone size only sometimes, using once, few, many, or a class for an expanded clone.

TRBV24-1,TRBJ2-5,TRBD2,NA,TGTGCCACCAGTGATGGCCGGGGGGGCTTGGAGACCCAGTACTTC,CATSDGRGGLETQYF
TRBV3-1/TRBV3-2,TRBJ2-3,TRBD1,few,TGTGCCAGCAGCCAAGATGGGACAGGGGTCCCATGGGATACGCAGTATTTT,CASSQDGTGVPWDTQYF
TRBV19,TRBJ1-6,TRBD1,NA,TGTGCCAGTAGTTACCAACCGGGACAGTATAATTCGCCCCTCCACTTT,CASSYQPGQYNSPLHF
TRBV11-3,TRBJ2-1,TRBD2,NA,TGTGCCAGCCGAGCGACTAGCGGTGAGCAGTTCTTC,CASRATSGEQFF
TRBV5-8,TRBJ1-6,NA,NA,TGTGCCAGCAGCCCATCTCTAGTAGCCCTTTTCCACTTT,CASSPSLVALFHF
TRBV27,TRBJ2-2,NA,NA,TGTGCCAGCACCGCCAGGGCCGCCGCGAACACCGGGGAGCTGTTTTTT,CASTARAAANTGELFF
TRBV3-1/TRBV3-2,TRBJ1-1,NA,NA,TGTGCCAGCAGCACCAGGAACACTGAAGCTTTCTTT,CASSTRNTEAFF
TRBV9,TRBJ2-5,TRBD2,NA,TGTGCCAGCAGCGTAGACAGCGGGGGGCTCCAAGAGACCCAGTACTTC,CASSVDSGGLQETQYF
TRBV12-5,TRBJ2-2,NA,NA,TGTGCTAGTGGTTACCACGCCCCGGGAACGAACACCGGGGAGCTGTTTTTT,CASGYHAPGTNTGELFF
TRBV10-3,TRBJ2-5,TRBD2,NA,TGTGCCATCGGACAGAATAGCGGGGGTCTCCAAGAGACCCAGTACTTC,CAIGQNSGGLQETQYF
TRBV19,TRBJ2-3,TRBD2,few,TGTGCAGCTAGCGGGGTTCGGGGAACAGATACGCAGTATTTT,CAASGVRGTDTQYF
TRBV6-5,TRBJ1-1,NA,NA,TGTGCCAGCAGTTACGGATGGGGGCGGCAGTATGAAGCTTTCTTT,CASSYGWGRQYEAFF
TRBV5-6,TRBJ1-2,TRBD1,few,TGTGCCAGCAGCCAGGGGACAGGGATTAACTATGGCTACACCTTC,CASSQGTGINYGYTF
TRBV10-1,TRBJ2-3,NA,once,TGCGCCAGCAGTCTACAGGAGGGTACGCAGTATTTT,CASSLQEGTQYF
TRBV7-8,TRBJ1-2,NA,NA,TGTGCCAGCAGCTTAGATGAGGGCAGGGGCTACACCTTC,CASSLDEGRGYTF
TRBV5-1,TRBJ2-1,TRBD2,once,TGCGCCAGCAGCTCGGGACTAGCGGGCCCCTACAATGAGCAGTTCTTC,CASSSGLAGPYNEQFF
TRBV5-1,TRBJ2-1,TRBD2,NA,TGCGCCAGCAAGGAAGCGGGGGGGCCGATTAATGAGCAGTTCTTC,CASKEAGGPINEQFF
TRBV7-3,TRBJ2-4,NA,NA,TGTGCCAGCAGCTACGGAAAGGGGAACATTCAGTACTTC,CASSYGKGNIQYF
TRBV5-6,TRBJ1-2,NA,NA,TGTGCCAGCAGCACCTTAGTTAACTATGGCTACACCTTC,CASSTLVNYGYTF
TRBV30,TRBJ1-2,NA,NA,TGTGCCTGGAGTGTAAAGGGGGGGCATGGCTACACCTTC,CAWSVKGGHGYTF
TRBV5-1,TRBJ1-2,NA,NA,TGCGCCAGCAGCCCGACAGTCAACTATGGCTACACCTTC,CASSPTVNYGYTF
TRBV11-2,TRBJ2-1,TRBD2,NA,TGTGCCAGCAGCCGCACGGGGGGGAGCTCCTACAATGAGCAGTTCTTC,CASSRTGGSSYNEQFF
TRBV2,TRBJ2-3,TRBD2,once,TGTGCCAGCAGGCGACTAGCGGGGGGGGATACGCAGTATTTT,CASRRLAGGDTQYF
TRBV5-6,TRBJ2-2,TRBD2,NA,TGTGCCAGCAGCTTGTTCCGGGGGGATAACACCGGGGAGCTGTTTTTT,CASSLFRGDNTGELFF
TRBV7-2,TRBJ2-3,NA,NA,TGTGCCAGCAGCCGTCGTCGGTCTACCACAGATACGCAGTATTTT,CASSRRRSTTDTQYF
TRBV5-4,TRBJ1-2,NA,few,TGTGCCAGCAGCACTGTATACGGGTTAAACTATGGCTACACCTTC,CASSTVYGLNYGYTF
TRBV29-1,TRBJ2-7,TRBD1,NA,TGCAGCTTCTCCCCCCGGGACAGCTACGAGCAGTACTTC,CSFSPRDSYEQYF
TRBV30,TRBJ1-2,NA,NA,TGTGCCTGGAGTGGTTGGGAGACTAACTATGGCTACACCTTC,CAWSGWETNYGYTF
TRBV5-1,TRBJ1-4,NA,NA,TGCGCCAGCAGCTTGGCGGGGGGCGCGGGTGAAAAACTGTTTTTT,CASSLAGGAGEKLFF
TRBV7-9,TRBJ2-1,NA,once,TGTGCCAGCAGCCGCGCTGCGTCCTCCTACAATGAGCAGTTCTTC,CASSRAASSYNEQFF
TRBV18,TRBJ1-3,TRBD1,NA,TGTGCCAGCTCACCCCCTGACAGGGAAGTCTCTGGAAACACCATATATTTT,CASSPPDREVSGNTIYF
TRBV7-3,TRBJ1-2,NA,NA,TGTGCCAGCAGCCCCAGGGGTCTAGCTAACTATGGCTACACCTTC,CASSPRGLANYGYTF
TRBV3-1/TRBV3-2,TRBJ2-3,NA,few,TGTGCCAGCAGCCAAGAATTCAGGACAGATACGCAGTATTTT,CASSQEFRTDTQYF
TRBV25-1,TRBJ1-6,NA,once,TGTGCCAGCGCCCCGGGGTCTACCAAGAATTCACCCCTCCACTTT,CASAPGSTKNSPLHF
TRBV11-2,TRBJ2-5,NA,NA,TGTGCCAGCAGCTTAGGACAGGTGCTTCTTACCCAAGAGACCCAGTACTTC,CASSLGQVLLTQETQYF
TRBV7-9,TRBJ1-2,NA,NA,TGTGCCAGCAGCACCGAGTTAACAGGCGTCTATGGCTACACCTTC,CASSTELTGVYGYTF
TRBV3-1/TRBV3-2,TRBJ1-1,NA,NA,TGTGCCAGCAGCCAAGATAGCGGGGAAGTTGAAGCTTTCTTT,CASSQDSGEVEAFF
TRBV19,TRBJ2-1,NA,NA,TGTGCCAGTAGTATTGTGCGGGGCCCCTCGACTGAGCAGTTCTTC,CASSIVRGPSTEQFF
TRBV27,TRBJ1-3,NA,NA,TGTGCCAGCAGTTTACAGGGCTTCTCTGGAAACACCATATATTTT,CASSLQGFSGNTIYF
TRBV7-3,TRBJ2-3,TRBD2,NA,TGTGCCAGCAGCCCCCGGGTAGCGGGGGGGCCCGATACGCAGTATTTT,CASSPRVAGGPDTQYF
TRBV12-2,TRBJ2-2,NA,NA,TGTGCAAACAAACAGGGGCCAATATCGAGGACCGGGGAGCTGTTTTTT,CANKQGPISRTGELFF
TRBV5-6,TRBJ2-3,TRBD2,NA,TGTGCCAGCAGCCAAGAATACGTAGCGGGGGCGCAGTATTTT,CASSQEYVAGAQYF
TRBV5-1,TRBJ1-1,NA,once,TGCGCCAGCAGCAATGGACAGCCCAACACTGAAGCTTTCTTT,CASSNGQPNTEAFF
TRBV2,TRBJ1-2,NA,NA,TGTGCCAGCAGTGAGGAGGGGCCGACCTATGGCTACACCTTC,CASSEEGPTYGYTF
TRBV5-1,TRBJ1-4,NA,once,TGCGCCAGCAGCTTGGCCGAGCCAGGGGAAAAACTGTTTTTT,CASSLAEPGEKLFF
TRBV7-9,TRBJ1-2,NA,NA,TGTGCCAGCTCACCACAGGGAGCTTACTATGGCTACACCTTC,CASSPQGAYYGYTF
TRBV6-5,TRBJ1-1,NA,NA,TGTGCCAGCAGTTCTCCCGGGAGAGAAGCTTTCTTT,CASSSPGREAFF
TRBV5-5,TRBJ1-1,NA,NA,TGTGCCAGCAGCTGGCCGGTAGCGTCGCCAGACACTGAAGCTTTCTTT,CASSWPVASPDTEAFF
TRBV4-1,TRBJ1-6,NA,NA,TGCGCCAGCAGCCAACACAGGGCAGGGGAAGGTTCACCCCTCCACTTT,CASSQHRAGEGSPLHF
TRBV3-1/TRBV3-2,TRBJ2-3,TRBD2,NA,TGTGCCAGCAGCCAACGGACTAGCTTGTTGGGGACAGATACGCAGTATTTT,CASSQRTSLLGTDTQYF
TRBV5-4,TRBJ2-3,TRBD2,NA,TGTGCCAGCAGCACCGGGACTAGCGGGGGGGATACGCAGTATTTT,CASSTGTSGGDTQYF
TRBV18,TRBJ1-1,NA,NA,TGTGCCAGCTCACAAGACGGAGGAGGGACTGAAGCTTTCTTT,CASSQDGGGTEAFF
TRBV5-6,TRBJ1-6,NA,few,TGTGCCAGCAGCTTAGGACAGAAAAATTCACCCCTCCACTTT,CASSLGQKNSPLHF
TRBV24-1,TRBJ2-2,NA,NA,TGTGCCATCGAAGACTCGAACACCGGGGAGCTGTTTTTT,CAIEDSNTGELFF
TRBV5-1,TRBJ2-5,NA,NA,TGCGCCAGCAGCTTGGTGGTAGGAGGGGCAGAGACCCAGTACTTC,CASSLVVGGAETQYF
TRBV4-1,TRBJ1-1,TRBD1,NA,TGCGCCAGCAGCCAAGGATGGGTGCGCGGGACAGTCCGTTCTTGGACTGAAGCTTTCTTT,CASSQGWVRGTVRSWTEAFF